These 30 T cell receptor beta chains were sequenced from one sample in a study of T cell repertoires in cytomegalovirus infection (dated by TCRdb to between 2019 and 2020). Sequencing relied on an Illumina HiSeq 1500. Starting from the raw public reads, TCRdb applied fastp trimming at Q25, assembled clones with MiXCR and retained in-frame beta chains. Merged by CDR3 protein, the rows form single entries marked with the most common genes and DNA. Across this sample there are over 450,000 distinct CDR3 sequences, with roughly 10% seen only once. Roughly 10% of the sample is taken by the ten largest. The sample taken for sequencing was PBMCs. These receptors were obtained from a human donor in good health (CMV status not recorded). Some clones in this sample may be carry-over from other donors' samples.

This clonotype was recorded at least ten times. This chain connects TRBV7-8 to TRBJ2-2; no firm D call. Trimming took 2 bases from V and 0 from J, leaving 13 bases between them. Germline V gives CDR1 SGHVS, CDR2 FQNEAQ. This CDR3 comprises 17 residues. CDR3 in amino acids: CASSLNRGGANTGELFF. CDR3 DNA: TGTGCCAGCAGCTTAAATCGTGGCGGCGCGAACACCGGGGAGCTGTTTTTT.

This clonotype has just a few counts. The chain uses TRBV9 and TRBJ1-1, with TRBD1 matching over 9 bases. From germline, CDR1 is SGDLS and CDR2 YYNGEE. V shed 3 bases and J 11 bases; nucleotides not matched to a gene: 8. The CDR3 has 13 amino acids. DNA for the CDR3: TGTGCCAGCAGCGCAAACAGGGGGCAGGAGGCTTTCTTT. This translates into CASSANRGQEAFF.

This clonotype showed up many times. The chain couples TRBV2 to TRBJ2-1; TRBD2 matches at 9 bases. After removal of 7 bases from V and 10 bases from J, the junction contained 8 bases not matched to a gene. This CDR3 spans 13 amino acids. CDR1 is SNHLY and CDR2 is FYNNEI in the germline V gene. DNA of the CDR3: TGTGCCAGCATGATTAGCGGGAGCGAGGAGCAGTTCTTC. Translated: CASMISGSEEQFF.

This clonotype was seen only a few times. V usage is TRBV27 and J usage is TRBJ1-2; no clear D gene. Germline V lookup: CDR1 MNHEY, CDR2 SMNVEV (reference sequence). The CDR3 spans 14 residues. Trimming removed 1 base from V and 4 bases from J, with 10 bases in between. The CDR3 DNA reads as TGTGCCAGCAGTTTATATACCCGAGGCTATGGCTACACCTTC. Protein sequence: CASSLYTRGYGYTF.

At least ten counts were recorded for this clonotype. The chain links TRBV12-3 or TRBV12-4 to TRBJ2-1; D remains unclear. CDR3 length: 11 residues. The germline V and J ends were trimmed by 1 base and 8 bases, with 3 bases remaining between them. CDR3 in DNA: TGTGCCAGCAGTTTAGAAGATGAGCAGTTCTTC. Its translation is CASSLEDEQFF.

The gene calls are TRBV6-1 and TRBJ2-3; TRBD1 matches at 10 bases. Germline assignment: CDR1 MNHNS and CDR2 SASEGT. Trimming at V came to 2 bases and at J to 10 bases, leaving 9 bases not matched to a gene. This CDR3 comprises 15 residues. The CDR3 loop is CASSELNLGTGAQYF. The DNA for the CDR3 is TGTGCCAGCAGTGAACTCAACCTGGGGACAGGGGCGCAGTATTTT.

This clonotype was picked up many times. The chain is built from TRBV9 and TRBJ2-4; TRBD1 agrees at 10 bases. V shed 0 bases, J shed 1 base, and the junction held 4 bases outside the gene matches. CDR3 length: 17 residues. Germline V gene lookup returns CDR1 SGDLS and CDR2 YYNGEE. The CDR3 sequence is CASSVGQGADAKNIQYF. The CDR3 DNA reads as TGTGCCAGCAGCGTAGGACAGGGGGCGGATGCCAAAAACATTCAGTACTTC.

The chain joins TRBV6-6 to TRBJ1-5; no clear D gene. The germline CDR1 and CDR2 sequences are MNHNY and SVGAGI (reference sequence). Between the trimmed V and J ends, which lost 5 bases and 5 bases, there was a span of 13 bases. This CDR3 has 14 residues. For the CDR3, the DNA is TGTGCCAGCAGTCCGGCCAGATTCGATCAGCCCCAGCATTTT. Translation gives CASSPARFDQPQHF.

The V call is TRBV5-1, the J call TRBJ2-7; 10 bases are shared with TRBD1. Trimming at V came to 1 base and at J to 3 bases, leaving 7 bases not matched to a gene. Germline assignment: CDR1 SGHRS and CDR2 YFSETQ. CDR3 size: 16 residues. The CDR3, as DNA: TGCGCCAGCAGCTTGTCGACCGGGACAGGGGTCTACGAGCAGTACTTC. It codes for CASSLSTGTGVYEQYF.

This clonotype was recorded a few times. The chain recombines TRBV10-3 with TRBJ2-2; tentatively, D is TRBD2 (7 bases). CDR1 and CDR2 (germline): ENHRY, SYGVKD. V lost 6 bases and J 6 bases, leaving 17 bases between the germline ends. The CDR3 loop spans 15 amino acids. The DNA of the CDR3 is TGTGCCATCAGCCCTAGCGGCGGGGGCGCCGGGGAGCTGTTTTTT. Translation: CAISPSGGGAGELFF.

The table lists this clonotype with many counts. This rearrangement joins TRBV10-3 to TRBJ2-5; 7 bases are shared with TRBD1. From germline, CDR1 is ENHRY and CDR2 SYGVKD. Germline trimming cut 4 bases from V and 0 bases from J; bases unmatched to any gene: 8. The CDR3 contains 16 residues. As DNA, the CDR3 is TGTGCCATCAGTGGGGCCCGGGACAGTAACCAAGAGACCCAGTACTTC. This translates into CAISGARDSNQETQYF.

This clonotype was observed at least ten times. This rearrangement joins TRBV28 to TRBJ2-4, with 10 bases that match TRBD1. Germline V gene sequence: CDR1 MDHEN, CDR2 SYDVKM. The CDR3 runs 15 residues. The trim removed 4 bases at V and 6 bases at J, leaving 6 bases unmatched. The CDR3 sequence is CASSSSGQGRNIQYF. The DNA of the CDR3 is TGTGCCAGCAGTTCATCGGGACAGGGGAGAAACATTCAGTACTTC.

This clonotype was counted ten times or more. The rearrangement links TRBV29-1 to TRBJ2-3; unclear D gene. Trimming took off 6 bases at V and 0 bases at J, with 4 bases between the two ends. There are 11 residues in the CDR3. Looked up from germline, CDR1 is SQVTM and CDR2 is ANQGSEA. The CDR3 DNA is TGCAGCGTAAAAAGCACAGATACGCAGTATTTT. This translates into CSVKSTDTQYF.

The table lists this clonotype with many counts. The rearrangement joins TRBV7-9 to TRBJ2-1; 8 bases are a match to TRBD1. Germline V lookup: CDR1 SEHNR, CDR2 FQNEAQ (reference sequence). The ends lost 6 bases at V and 0 bases at J; junction bases unmatched: 13. CDR3 size: 18 residues. In DNA, the CDR3 is TGTGCCAGCAGTTTTCTTCCGGGACAGGAGAGCTCCTACAATGAGCAGTTCTTC. Protein sequence: CASSFLPGQESSYNEQFF.

Only a few counts were recorded for this clonotype. The chain is built from TRBV29-1 and TRBJ2-4; D gene ambiguous. Trimming left V 4 bases short and J 2 bases short, with 18 bases between. The CDR3 loop spans 16 amino acids. CDR1 is SQVTM and CDR2 is ANQGSEA in the germline V gene. The CDR3 loop is CSVAPGQQVSKNIQYF. The DNA of the CDR3 is TGCAGCGTTGCCCCCGGCCAGCAGGTGTCCAAAAACATTCAGTACTTC. The whole variable domain, filled in from reference TRBV29-1 and TRBJ2-4, reads SAVISQKPSRDICQRGTSLTIQCQVDSQVTMMFWYRQQPGQSLTLIATANQGSEATYESGFVIDKFPISRPNLTFSTLTVSNMSPEDSSIYLCSVAPGQQVSKNIQYFGAGTRLSVL.

This clonotype was detected many times. The rearrangement links TRBV20-1 to TRBJ1-5; no clear D. The CDR3 is made up of 14 amino acids. CDR1 is DFQATT, CDR2 SNEGSKA, per germline (reference sequence). V lost 6 bases and J 1 base, leaving 13 bases between the germline ends. The CDR3 spells CSAGGPRSNQPQHF. CDR3 nucleotide sequence: TGCAGTGCCGGCGGGCCTCGGAGCAATCAGCCCCAGCATTTT.

This clonotype has more than one count but fewer than ten. The CDR3 spells CSAIPGSSSYEQYF. In DNA form, the CDR3 reads TGCAGTGCTATCCCGGGGAGTTCTTCCTACGAGCAGTACTTC. V usage is TRBV20-1 and J usage is TRBJ2-7, with a possible D match to TRBD2 (5 bases). Germline CDR1 reads DFQATT; CDR2 reads SNEGSKA (reference sequence). Trimming pared 4 bases from V and 1 base from J, leaving 14 bases between. This CDR3 is 14 amino acids long.

The V gene is TRBV9, the J gene TRBJ1-1; D possibly corresponds to TRBD1 (6 bases). Trimming shortened V by 4 bases and J by 1 base, and 20 bases separated the two germline ends. The germline V gene has CDR1 SGDLS and CDR2 YYNGEE. This CDR3 spans 17 amino acids. The CDR3 bases are TGTGCCAGCAGCCCAAGGGGGGGGCTGAAAGGGAACACTGAAGCTTTCTTT. Its translation: CASSPRGGLKGNTEAFF.

With respect to this clonotype: The CDR3 ends on some other residue instead of the conserved phenylalanine or tryptophan, so this is likely a read error. The chain couples TRBV29-1 to TRBJ1-1; D possibly corresponds to TRBD1 (6 bases). Looked up from germline, CDR1 is SQVTM and CDR2 is ANQGSEA. CDR3 length: 12 residues. V was cut by 5 bases and J by 6 bases, with 13 bases left in between. The CDR3 here is CSVNRVTSEAFV. The CDR3, as DNA: TGCAGCGTTAACAGGGTAACCTCTGAAGCTTTCGTT.

The chain is built from TRBV29-1 and TRBJ2-1; the D gene is possibly TRBD2 (6 bases). This CDR3 spans 16 amino acids. Per germline, CDR1 SQVTM and CDR2 ANQGSEA. Trimming left V 4 bases short and J 5 bases short, with 21 bases between. The CDR3 sequence: CSVAPHTSPPHNEQFF. CDR3 coding DNA: TGCAGCGTTGCCCCCCACACTAGCCCCCCCCACAATGAGCAGTTCTTC.

This clonotype was observed many times. The rearrangement links TRBV6-6 to TRBJ1-3; 7 nucleotides line up with TRBD1. This CDR3 comprises 16 residues. Trimming removed 5 bases from V and 7 bases from J; junction bases left unmatched: 14. Germline CDR1 reads MNHNY; CDR2 reads SVGAGI (reference sequence). The CDR3 DNA sequence: TGTGCCAGCAGTCTAACAGGGGAAGGAGGAAGGAACACCATATATTTT. This gives the protein CASSLTGEGGRNTIYF.

V and J are TRBV7-6 and TRBJ2-1, with D perhaps matching TRBD2 (6 bases). The CDR3 covers 15 residues. Trimming left V 5 bases short and J 5 bases short, with 16 bases between. Germline lookup yields CDR1 SGHVS and CDR2 FNYEAQ. This CDR3 is CASSGWVAAHNEQFF. The CDR3 region has the DNA TGTGCCAGCAGCGGCTGGGTAGCGGCCCACAATGAGCAGTTCTTC.

This clonotype was counted ten times or more. The chain carries TRBV11-2 and TRBJ1-4, with 12 bases fitting TRBD1. The V and J ends lost 6 bases and 8 bases, in that order; junction bases with no gene match: 10. The CDR3 spans 16 residues. Germline CDR1 reads SGHAT; CDR2 reads FQNNGV. The DNA for the CDR3 is TGTGCCAGCAGTCGGGGGACAGGGGGCCTTTGGGAAAAACTGTTTTTT. Protein sequence: CASSRGTGGLWEKLFF.

This clonotype showed up many times. The chain combines TRBV7-8 with TRBJ1-1, with D perhaps matching TRBD1 (6 bases). CDR3 length equals 14 residues. Germline CDR1 is SGHVS and CDR2 is FQNEAQ. Trimming removed 6 bases at V and 1 base at J, with 12 bases between. The CDR3 DNA is TGTGCCAGCAGAGAAGCCAGGGGGAACACTGAAGCTTTCTTT. This codes for CASREARGNTEAFF.

At least ten counts were recorded for this clonotype. The chain carries TRBV19 and TRBJ2-7; 9 bases agree with TRBD1. Unmatched junction bases numbered 8, after V lost 6 bases and J lost 2 bases. The length of the CDR3 is 15 residues. Per germline, CDR1 LNHDA and CDR2 SQIVND (reference sequence). For the CDR3, the DNA is TGTGCCAGTAGCTCCGGGACAGGGATTCCCTACGAGCAGTACTTC. This codes for CASSSGTGIPYEQYF. Full variable domain (outside the CDR3, taken from reference TRBV19 and TRBJ2-7): DGGITQSPKYLFRKEGQNVTLSCEQNLNHDAMYWYRQDPGQGLRLIYYSQIVNDFQKGDIAEGYSVSREKKESFPLTVTSAQKNPTAFYLCASSSGTGIPYEQYFGPGTRLTVT.

This clonotype has a single count. Possible read error: a much larger clone is one base away. J is TRBJ1-5 and V is TRBV2, with D possibly matching TRBD1 (6 bases). The length of the CDR3 is 13 residues. Per the germline V gene, CDR1 is SNHLY and CDR2 is FYNNEI. CDR3 coding DNA: TGTGCCAGCAGAGGACAGTACAATCAGCCCAAGCATTTT. The encoded protein is CASRGQYNQPKHF.

The table lists this clonotype with many counts. The chain has TRBV27 and TRBJ2-2, with D unclear. The V and J ends lost 2 bases and 7 bases respectively, with 5 bases between them. CDR1 MNHEY and CDR2 SMNVEV come from the germline V gene (reference sequence). The CDR3 extends over 12 amino acids. The CDR3 DNA reads TGTGCCAGCAGTTTAAATGGCGGGGAGCTGTTTTTT. This translates into CASSLNGGELFF.

This clonotype was picked up a small number of times. The chain recombines TRBV6-6 with TRBJ1-1; D might be TRBD1 (6 bases). There are 15 residues in the CDR3. The V gene's germline CDR1 is MNHNY and CDR2 SVGAGI (reference sequence). Deletions cut 0 bases from V and 4 bases from J, with 12 bases between. CDR3 region: CASSYSAGAGTEAFF. In nucleotides, the CDR3 is TGTGCCAGCAGTTACTCGGCAGGGGCGGGCACTGAAGCTTTCTTT.

This clonotype was seen repeatedly, ten times or more. This rearrangement joins TRBV11-2 to TRBJ1-1, with TRBD1 as a possible D gene (5 bases). This CDR3 contains 16 residues. Germline values: CDR1 SGHAT, CDR2 FQNNGV. With 4 bases removed from V and 1 base from J, the gap between germline ends came to 16 bases. The CDR3 loop reads CASSSRRDGSNTEAFF. The DNA for the CDR3 is TGTGCCAGCAGCTCCCGCCGGGACGGCTCGAACACTGAAGCTTTCTTT.

The chain is built from TRBV5-1 and TRBJ1-4; a weak D match, TRBD1 (5 bases). The CDR3 is 14 amino acids. V was pared by 3 bases and J by 7 bases, with 13 bases between. The germline V gene has CDR1 SGHRS and CDR2 YFSETQ. The CDR3 bases are TGCGCCAGCAGCTCTCTCCGGGACGGTGAAAAACTGTTTTTT. Its protein is CASSSLRDGEKLFF.